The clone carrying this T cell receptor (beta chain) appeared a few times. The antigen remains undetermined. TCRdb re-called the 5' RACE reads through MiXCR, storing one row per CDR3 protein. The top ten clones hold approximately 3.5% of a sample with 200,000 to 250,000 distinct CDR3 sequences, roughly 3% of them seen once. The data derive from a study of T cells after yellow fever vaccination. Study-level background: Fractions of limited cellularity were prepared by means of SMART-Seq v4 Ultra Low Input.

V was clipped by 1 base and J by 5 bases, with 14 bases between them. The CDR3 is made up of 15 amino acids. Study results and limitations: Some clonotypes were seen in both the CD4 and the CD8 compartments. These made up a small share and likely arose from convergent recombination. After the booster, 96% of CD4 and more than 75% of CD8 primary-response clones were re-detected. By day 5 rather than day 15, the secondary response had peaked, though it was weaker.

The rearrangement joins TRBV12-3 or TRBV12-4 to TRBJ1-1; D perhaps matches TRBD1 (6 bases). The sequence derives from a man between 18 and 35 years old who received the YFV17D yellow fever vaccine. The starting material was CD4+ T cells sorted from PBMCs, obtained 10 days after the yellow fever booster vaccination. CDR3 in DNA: TGTGCCAGCAGTTTAGACAGGGTCGGAATAACTGAAGCTTTCTTT. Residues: CASSLDRVGITEAFF.